This T cell receptor beta chain derives from a study of cytomegalovirus exposure and HLA in healthy donors. The donors were healthy bone marrow donors. 13 Jbeta primers and 60 Vbeta primers were used for the PCR. Method: immunoSEQ multiplex PCR; TCRdb's copy keeps in-frame clones and lacks some. The sample yields about 180,000 clones, over 70% seen once. Comment on this clone: Its antigen is still unknown.

After removal of 5 bases from V and 8 bases from J, the junction contained 14 bases not matched to a gene. CDR1 is SGHTA, CDR2 FQGNSA, per germline. The CDR3 length is 16 residues. Study-level results: Most TCR beta V segments were productive about 90% or about 30% of the time in an earlier analysis. TRBV6-2, TRBV6-3 and some other V segments were unresolvable in 87-base-pair reads. As a later analysis showed, a missense DCLRE1C variant was linked to trimming of TCR beta V- and J-genes.

Material for sequencing was PBMCs. This sequence joins TRBV7-2 and TRBJ2-1, with 8 bases aligning to TRBD2. This clonotype originated in a woman in her fifties or sixties in good health and CMV-seronegative. The chain's CDR3 is CASSRLAGSGVYEQFF. As DNA, the CDR3 is TGTGCCAGCAGCCGTTTAGCGGGGTCGGGGGTCTATGAGCAGTTCTTC.